Listed below are T cell receptor beta chains from one sample, sequenced in a study of T cell responses to AZD1222 COVID-19 vaccine. TCRdb's copy holds only in-frame clones and misses some; the assay was immunoSEQ multiplex PCR. The data hold over 150,000 clones, with about nine tenths observed a single time. Sequenced material: peripheral blood, taken on day 0 of AZD1222 vaccination. The receptors were gathered from an adult in good health. The CDR3 runs from the conserved cysteine through the conserved F or W. A D gene is named only where the DNA matches it firmly.

v_gene	d_gene	j_gene	CDR3aa	CDR3nt
TRBV6-1	.	TRBJ2-7	CASSEAPGVEQYF	TGTGCCAGCAGTGAAGCGCCAGGGGTCGAGCAGTACTTC
TRBV7-2	.	TRBJ1-2	CASSLDSPGYYGYTF	TGTGCCAGCAGCTTAGACTCTCCAGGGTACTATGGCTACACCTTC
TRBV10-3	TRBD2	TRBJ2-3	CAISDPSKIGPPGLAGGPDTQYF	TGTGCCATCAGTGACCCCTCGAAAATAGGGCCCCCGGGGCTAGCGGGGGGCCCAGATACGCAGTATTTT
TRBV7-2	.	TRBJ2-2	CASSLSGEATGELFF	TGTGCCAGCAGCTTATCAGGGGAGGCCACCGGGGAGCTGTTTTTT
TRBV4-1	TRBD2	TRBJ2-1	CASSQGAASGGRNEQFF	TGCGCCAGCAGCCAAGGAGCGGCTAGCGGGGGGAGGAATGAGCAGTTCTTC
TRBV4-3	.	TRBJ2-1	CASSQEDRYNEQFF	TGCGCCAGCAGCCAAGAAGATAGGTACAATGAGCAGTTCTTC
TRBV18	.	TRBJ1-4	CASSGRGVATNEKLFF	TGTGCCAGCTCGGGACGGGGAGTTGCAACTAATGAAAAACTGTTTTTT
TRBV3-1/TRBV3-2	.	TRBJ1-4	CASSQDRVGEKLFF	TGTGCCAGCAGCCAAGATCGGGTTGGGGAAAAACTGTTTTTT
TRBV29-1	.	TRBJ2-3	CSVEDFGTSTDTQYF	TGCAGCGTTGAAGATTTTGGGACTAGCACAGATACGCAGTATTTT
TRBV2	.	TRBJ1-4	CASSQNVGVSEKLFF	TGTGCCAGCAGTCAGAACGTAGGAGTTAGTGAAAAACTGTTTTTT
TRBV9	.	TRBJ2-2	CASTPGIANTGELFF	TGTGCCAGCACTCCAGGGATCGCGAACACCGGGGAGCTGTTTTTT
TRBV4-1	.	TRBJ1-4	CASSQDLEPVIF	TGCGCCAGCAGCCAAGATCTGGAACCGGTTATTTTT
TRBV7-6	.	TRBJ2-3	CASSLGIATDTQYF	TGTGCCAGCAGCTTAGGGATAGCCACAGATACGCAGTATTTT
TRBV4-2	.	TRBJ1-1	CASSYTGPGTEAFF	TGTGCCAGCAGCTATACAGGGCCGGGCACTGAAGCTTTCTTT
TRBV7-2	TRBD2	TRBJ2-3	CASSPQIGAGRTDTQYF	TGTGCCAGCAGCCCCCAAATAGGAGCGGGGCGCACAGATACGCAGTATTTT
TRBV6-5	TRBD1	TRBJ1-1	CASSYSDRVHTEAFF	TGTGCCAGCAGTTACTCGGACAGGGTCCACACTGAAGCTTTCTTT
TRBV5-4	TRBD1	TRBJ1-2	CASSLGTGQIYGYTF	TGTGCCAGCAGCTTGGGGACAGGGCAGATCTATGGCTACACCTTC
TRBV7-8	TRBD2	TRBJ2-2	CASSELAGWNTGELFF	TGTGCCAGCAGCGAACTAGCGGGGTGGAACACCGGGGAGCTGTTTTTT
TRBV6-5	TRBD1	TRBJ1-5	CASRPGQGGNQPQHF	TGTGCCAGCAGACCCGGACAGGGAGGCAATCAGCCCCAGCATTTT